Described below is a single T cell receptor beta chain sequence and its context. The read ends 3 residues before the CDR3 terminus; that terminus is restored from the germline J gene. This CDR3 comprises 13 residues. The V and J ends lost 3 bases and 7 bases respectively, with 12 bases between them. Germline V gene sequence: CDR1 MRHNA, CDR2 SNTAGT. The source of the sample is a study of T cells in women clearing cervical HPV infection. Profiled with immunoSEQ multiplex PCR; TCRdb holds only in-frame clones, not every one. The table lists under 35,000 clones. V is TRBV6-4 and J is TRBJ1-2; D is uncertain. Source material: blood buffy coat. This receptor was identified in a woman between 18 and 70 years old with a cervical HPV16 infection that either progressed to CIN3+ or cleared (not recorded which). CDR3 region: CASSEEGFGGYTF. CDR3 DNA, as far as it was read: TGTGCCAGCAGTGAAGAAGGGTTCGGTGGC.